Listed below are T cell receptor beta chains from one sample, sequenced in a study of cytomegalovirus exposure and HLA in healthy donors. Repertoires were generated with immunoSEQ multiplex PCR, while TCRdb's copy carries only in-frame clones and drops some. Of approximately 130,000 clones listed, just under 80% were seen once; the top ten hold roughly 0.99%. The sample comprised PBMCs. The receptors were sampled from a male donor in good health and CMV-seronegative. Both conserved end residues are part of each CDR3. A D gene is named only where the DNA matches it firmly. The size of a clone is reported for some rows only, either as once, few or many, or as a class for expanded clones.

D	V	size	J	DNA	CDR3
-	TRBV7-9	-	TRBJ1-2	TGTGCCAGCAGTTATCCGGGGGGGGACTATGGCTACACCTTC	CASSYPGGDYGYTF
TRBD1	TRBV9	-	TRBJ2-2	TGTGCCAGCAGCGTAGGGACAGGGGTAGACACCGGGGAGCTGTTTTTT	CASSVGTGVDTGELFF
TRBD1	TRBV30	-	TRBJ1-5	TGTGCCTGGGGGACAGGCAATCAGCCCCAGCATTTT	CAWGTGNQPQHF
TRBD1	TRBV9	-	TRBJ1-3	TGTGCCAGCAGCGGAAGCACCAACCCTGGGACAGGGGTTAACTCTGGAAACACCATATATTTT	CASSGSTNPGTGVNSGNTIYF
-	TRBV28	-	TRBJ1-1	TGTGCCAGCAGTCACGGACATACGAACACTGAAGCTTTCTTT	CASSHGHTNTEAFF
-	TRBV4-1	-	TRBJ1-1	TGCGCCAGCACCGGGGGGTCGAACACTGAAGCTTTCTTT	CASTGGSNTEAFF
TRBD2	TRBV30	-	TRBJ2-3	TGTGCCTGGACTAGCGGATTCACAGATACGCAGTATTTT	CAWTSGFTDTQYF
TRBD1	TRBV7-9	few	TRBJ1-1	TGTGCCAGCAGCACATGGACAGGGGGCAGCACTGAAGCTTTCTTT	CASSTWTGGSTEAFF
TRBD1	TRBV10-3	-	TRBJ1-2	TGTGCCATCACTCCGGGACAGGGTAACTATGGCTACACCTTC	CAITPGQGNYGYTF
TRBD1	TRBV19	few	TRBJ2-5	TGTGCCAGTAGTGTAGGACAGGTCCAAGAGACCCAGTACTTC	CASSVGQVQETQYF
TRBD1	TRBV4-1	-	TRBJ2-3	TGCGCCAGCAGCCACGGACAGGGAGGACCAGATACGCAGTATTTT	CASSHGQGGPDTQYF
-	TRBV4-2	-	TRBJ1-2	TGTGCCAGCAGCCAAGAGGGACAATCTCCTTACTATGGCTACACCTTC	CASSQEGQSPYYGYTF
-	TRBV14	-	TRBJ1-5	TGTGCCAGCAGCTACGACGTGGGACACACTAATCAGCCCCAGCATTTT	CASSYDVGHTNQPQHF
TRBD1	TRBV5-4	-	TRBJ2-7	TGTGCCAGCAGCCCGGGACAGGGGGCCTACGAGCAGTACTTC	CASSPGQGAYEQYF
TRBD1	TRBV30	-	TRBJ1-4	TGTGCCTGGGGAGCGGGTCGAACAGGGGGAAATGAAAAACTGTTTTTT	CAWGAGRTGGNEKLFF
-	TRBV19	-	TRBJ2-7	TGTGCCAGTAGTATCAGGCAGGAGGGCTCCTACGAGCAGTACTTC	CASSIRQEGSYEQYF